This TCR beta chain was retrieved from a study of cytomegalovirus exposure and HLA in healthy donors. Study-wide results and limits: The study found most TCR sequences rare, yet found some public TCRs in many donors.

The primer mix had 60 Vbeta and 13 Jbeta primers. Profiling relied on immunoSEQ multiplex PCR, and the TCRdb table lists in-frame clones only, not all of them. The sample carries about 170,000 clones, 85% recorded once. In germline, CDR1 is SQVTM, CDR2 ANQGSEA. This CDR3 contains 14 residues. V dropped 6 bases and J dropped 3 bases, with 18 bases sitting between them. As concerns this clone: Its antigen is unidentified.

Source material: PBMCs. The origin of this receptor is a young man in good health and CMV-seropositive. This chain connects TRBV29-1 to TRBJ2-7, with D perhaps TRBD1 (5 bases). Here the CDR3 reads CSVSNRLGNYEQYF. CDR3 bases: TGCAGCGTATCCAACAGGCTTGGAAACTACGAGCAGTACTTC.